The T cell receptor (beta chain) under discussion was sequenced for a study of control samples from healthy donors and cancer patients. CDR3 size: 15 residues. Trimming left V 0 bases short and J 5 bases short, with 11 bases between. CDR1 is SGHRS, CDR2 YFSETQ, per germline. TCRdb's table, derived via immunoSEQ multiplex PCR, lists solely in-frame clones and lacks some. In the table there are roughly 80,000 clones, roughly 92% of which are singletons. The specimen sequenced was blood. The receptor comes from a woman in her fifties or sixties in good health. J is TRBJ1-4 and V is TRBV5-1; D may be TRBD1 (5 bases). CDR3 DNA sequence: TGCGCCAGCAGCTTGGCCGGGACGGAGAATGAAAAACTGTTTTTT. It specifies CASSLAGTENEKLFF.